The 6 T cell receptor beta chains in this list originate from one sample, sequenced in a study of blood T cell repertoires in COVID-19. Clones were read by immunoSEQ multiplex PCR, and TCRdb kept only the in-frame ones, dropping some. The sample gives over 200,000 clones, 85% to 90% of which show up once; less than 3.5% is in the top ten. The sequenced material came from peripheral blood. These receptors originate from a woman aged 60-75 years with acute or convalescent COVID-19.

The rearrangement links TRBV3-1 (or the pseudogene TRBV3-2) to TRBJ1-3; 7 bases are a match to TRBD1. CDR1 is LGHDT, CDR2 YNNKEL, per germline (reference sequence). Trimming at V came to 4 bases and at J to 2 bases, leaving 2 bases not matched to a gene. The CDR3 is made up of 14 amino acids. CDR3 sequence: CASSRQGAGNTIYF. The CDR3 nucleotides read TGTGCCAGCAGCCGTCAGGGGGCTGGAAACACCATATATTTT.

This clone showed up just once. V is TRBV27 and J is TRBJ2-1; TRBD1 agrees at 11 bases. The germline V gene has CDR1 MNHEY and CDR2 SMNVEV (reference sequence). This CDR3 comprises 16 residues. The trim removed 0 bases at V and 6 bases at J, leaving 4 bases unmatched. For the CDR3, the DNA is TGTGCCAGCAGTTTATCCCCGGGACAGGGGGGCAATGAGCAGTTCTTC. Amino acids: CASSLSPGQGGNEQFF.

J is TRBJ1-2 and V is TRBV2; 7 bases align to TRBD1. This CDR3 is built from 13 residues. Germline trimming cut 6 bases from V and 6 bases from J; bases unmatched to any gene: 7. In germline, CDR1 is SNHLY, CDR2 FYNNEI. The CDR3 loop reads CASSDRVVDGYTF. In DNA form, the CDR3 reads TGTGCCAGCAGCGACAGGGTAGTGGATGGCTACACCTTC.

The gene calls are TRBV30 and TRBJ1-2; tentative D call: TRBD1 (5 bases). The germline CDR1 and CDR2 sequences are GTSNPN and SVGIG (reference sequence). Between the trimmed V and J ends, which lost 1 base and 8 bases, there was a span of 17 bases. The CDR3 sequence is 14 residues long. CDR3 sequence: CAWSGQGLVRGYTF. The CDR3 region has the DNA TGTGCCTGGAGTGGGCAGGGCCTTGTGCGAGGCTACACCTTC. The whole variable domain, remainder taken from reference TRBV30 and TRBJ1-2, is SQTIHQWPATLVQPVGSPLSLECTVEGTSNPNLYWYRQAAGRGLQLLFYSVGIGQISSEVPQNLSASRPQDRQFILSSKKLLLSDSGFYLCAWSGQGLVRGYTFGSGTRLTVV.

The chain couples TRBV20-1 to TRBJ1-6; D may be TRBD1 (5 bases). The CDR3 loop spans 10 amino acids. The germline V gene encodes CDR1 DFQATT and CDR2 SNEGSKA (reference sequence). Trimming took 3 bases from V and 15 from J, leaving 9 bases between them. The CDR3 region has the DNA TGCAGTGCTAGCAGGGAACTCCTCCACTTT. This sequence encodes CSASRELLHF.

J is TRBJ1-1 and V is TRBV25-1; 7 bases align to TRBD1. V trimming: 8 bases; J trimming: 10 bases; junction bases outside the gene matches: 7. The CDR3 is made up of 11 amino acids. CDR1 and CDR2 (germline): MGHDK, SYGVNS. CDR3 sequence (DNA): TGTGCCAGCCTGGACAGGAGGAGAGCTTTCTTT. Translated: CASLDRRRAFF.